The 29 T cell receptor beta chains listed next were all sequenced from one sample in a study of Ad26.COV2.S vaccination and SARS-CoV-2 variants. Sequencing was performed with immunoSEQ multiplex PCR; in TCRdb, only in-frame clones are kept and a portion is missing. The sample lists 300,000 to 350,000 clones, about 82% occurring once. Treatment given: over 15 received Ad26.COV2.S at low or high dose, single or two shots; about 5 received placebo; per-sample allocation not given. Sampling happened 63 days after the first vaccine or placebo injection. The source material was peripheral blood, sampled in a trial of Ad26.COV2.S vaccine versus placebo. These receptors all stem from a person aged 18-65 years who received the Ad26.COV2.S COVID-19 vaccine or a placebo.

This clone showed up just once. The chain joins TRBV6-6 to TRBJ1-1; D is unresolved. V was clipped by 5 bases and J by 0 bases, with 7 bases between them. The CDR3 extends over 13 amino acids. Per germline, CDR1 MNHNY and CDR2 SVGAGI (reference sequence). CDR3 in DNA: TGTGCCAGCAGTCATCAAATGAACACTGAAGCTTTCTTT. Translated: CASSHQMNTEAFF.

The V call is TRBV5-5, the J call TRBJ2-4; no firm D call. The CDR3 has 15 residues. CDR1 and CDR2 from the germline V gene are SGHKS and YYEKEE (reference sequence). Deletions cut 1 base from V and 8 bases from J, with 16 bases between. CDR3 protein: CASSLLQQSVDIQYF. The CDR3 DNA follows: TGTGCCAGCAGCTTGCTGCAGCAGTCGGTGGACATTCAGTACTTC.

The chain combines TRBV28 with TRBJ1-1; D gene uncertain. V gave up 6 bases and J gave up 7 bases, with 15 bases separating them. Germline CDR1 is MDHEN and CDR2 is SYDVKM. This CDR3 is 13 amino acids long. CDR3 nucleotides: TGTGCCAGCAGCCTACGAAAACATGTTGAAGCTTTCTTT. Its protein is CASSLRKHVEAFF.

The rearrangement joins TRBV5-1 to TRBJ1-2; D is unresolved. The germline V gene has CDR1 SGHRS and CDR2 YFSETQ. Trimming stripped 0 bases from V and 4 bases from J, with 7 bases between. The CDR3 is made up of 13 amino acids. CDR3 sequence: CASSLGVVYGYTF. The CDR3 nucleotides are TGCGCCAGCAGCTTGGGAGTAGTCTATGGCTACACCTTC.

The CDR3 sequence is CASSLDWLYEQYF. For the CDR3, the DNA is TGTGCCAGCAGCTTAGATTGGTTATACGAGCAGTACTTC. The rearrangement joins TRBV7-2 to TRBJ2-7; D is undetermined. Trimming took off 1 base at V and 4 bases at J, with 8 bases between the two ends. Germline CDR1 is SGHTA and CDR2 is FQGNSA. This CDR3 has 13 amino acids.

This chain joins TRBV19 and TRBJ2-7; the D gene is possibly TRBD1 (6 bases). The V gene's germline CDR1 is LNHDA and CDR2 SQIVND (reference sequence). V lost 4 bases to trimming and J lost 0 bases, with 16 bases between them. This CDR3 comprises 16 residues. The CDR3 loop is CASSTRWGQDSYEQYF. CDR3 DNA: TGTGCCAGTAGTACCCGATGGGGGCAGGACTCCTACGAGCAGTACTTC.

The chain combines TRBV12-3 or TRBV12-4 with TRBJ2-7; D possibly corresponds to TRBD2 (5 bases). The CDR3 sequence is 13 residues long. The V and J ends lost 4 bases and 6 bases respectively, with 13 bases between them. In DNA, the CDR3 is TGTGCCAGCAGTTACCTCACTAGTTTCGAGCAGTACTTC. Translating it yields CASSYLTSFEQYF.

The rearrangement links TRBV6-4 to TRBJ2-3, with 8 bases that match TRBD2. From germline, CDR1 is MRHNA and CDR2 SNTAGT. V lost 6 bases and J lost 3; bases outside the gene matches: 8. The CDR3 is made up of 15 amino acids. As DNA, the CDR3 is TGTGCCAGCAGCTCTAGCGGGTTTAATACAGATACGCAGTATTTT. Protein sequence: CASSSSGFNTDTQYF.

The V gene is TRBV27, the J gene TRBJ1-5; D may be TRBD1 (6 bases). This CDR3 spans 12 amino acids. From germline, CDR1 is MNHEY and CDR2 SMNVEV (reference sequence). V lost 3 bases to trimming and J lost 11 bases, with 11 bases between them. CDR3 coding DNA: TGTGCCAGCAGTTTTTGGGGGGGCACCCAGCATTTT. This gives the protein CASSFWGGTQHF.

This clone has just one count. The genes are TRBV4-2 and TRBJ2-7, with TRBD2 identical over 11 bases. The CDR3 has 15 residues. Germline CDR1 and CDR2: LGHNA and YNFKEQ. V was clipped by 1 base and J by 4 bases; unmatched bases: 3. The CDR3 bases are TGTGCCAGCAGCCAAGCTCTAGCGGGGGGTTACGAGCAGTACTTC. It encodes CASSQALAGGYEQYF.

Note on this clone: Other DNA sequences in the same sample also yield this CDR3. The chain couples TRBV28 to TRBJ2-7; 9 bases line up with TRBD1. This CDR3 has 13 amino acids. The V and J ends lost 3 bases and 3 bases, in that order; junction bases with no gene match: 0. Germline CDR1 reads MDHEN; CDR2 reads SYDVKM. For the CDR3, the DNA is TGTGCCAGCAGTTTGACAGGGGGCTACGAGCAGTACTTC. It translates to CASSLTGGYEQYF.

The V gene is TRBV19, the J gene TRBJ1-1; tentative D call: TRBD1 (5 bases). Trimming cost V 6 bases and J 5 bases, with 16 bases left between them. CDR3 length: 14 amino acids. Germline V gene data show CDR1 as LNHDA and CDR2 as SQIVND (reference sequence). CDR3 sequence reads: CASSHERGGTEAFF. The CDR3 DNA reads TGTGCCAGTAGCCATGAAAGGGGCGGGACTGAAGCTTTCTTT. Using reference TRBV19 and TRBJ1-1 for the parts outside the CDR3, the full variable domain is DGGITQSPKYLFRKEGQNVTLSCEQNLNHDAMYWYRQDPGQGLRLIYYSQIVNDFQKGDIAEGYSVSREKKESFPLTVTSAQKNPTAFYLCASSHERGGTEAFFGQGTRLTVV.

This chain links TRBV2 with TRBJ2-7, with D perhaps matching TRBD1 or TRBD2 (6 bases each). Per the germline V gene, CDR1 is SNHLY and CDR2 is FYNNEI. The CDR3 is made up of 13 amino acids. V lost 7 bases, J lost 3 bases, and 13 bases lay in between. CDR3 protein: CASKLGGGYEQYF. DNA for the CDR3: TGTGCCAGCAAACTCGGAGGGGGCTACGAGCAGTACTTC.

This rearrangement joins TRBV6-1 to TRBJ2-5; 9 bases agree with TRBD2. The CDR3 sequence is 14 residues long. The trim removed 1 base at V and 13 bases at J, leaving 10 bases unmatched. Germline CDR1 reads MNHNS; CDR2 reads SASEGT. CDR3 sequence reads: CASSEGRASGAAYF. The CDR3 coding sequence is TGTGCCAGCAGTGAAGGCAGGGCTAGCGGGGCAGCGTACTTC.

This chain connects TRBV18 to TRBJ1-2, with D maybe TRBD1 (5 bases). The V gene lost 1 base and the J gene lost 8 bases, with 14 bases spanning the gap. The CDR3 has 14 residues. Germline CDR1 KGHSH, CDR2 LQKENI. The CDR3 region is CASSPQPEGAGYTF. The DNA of the CDR3 is TGTGCCAGCTCACCACAGCCCGAAGGGGCCGGCTACACCTTC.

This chain links TRBV6-4 with TRBJ2-3; 14 nucleotides align to TRBD2. This CDR3 comprises 15 residues. Germline lookup yields CDR1 MRHNA and CDR2 SNTAGT. V dropped 5 bases and J dropped 7; count of bases not matched to a gene: 5. The CDR3 loop is CASSQTSGGAHTQYF. CDR3 nucleotide sequence: TGTGCCAGCAGTCAGACTAGCGGGGGGGCCCATACGCAGTATTTT.

The V call is TRBV27, the J call TRBJ1-5; 7 positions match TRBD1. Looked up from germline, CDR1 is MNHEY and CDR2 is SMNVEV (reference sequence). CDR3 length: 14 residues. With V trimmed by 2 bases and J by 8 bases, 6 bases remained unmatched. CDR3 loop: CASSLVQGVKPQHF. The CDR3 DNA sequence: TGTGCCAGCAGTTTAGTCCAGGGGGTGAAGCCCCAGCATTTT.

This chain links TRBV19 with TRBJ1-4; a weak D match, TRBD1 (6 bases). The CDR3 is 14 residues long. The ends were cut back, 7 bases at V and 4 bases at J, with 13 bases in the middle. CDR1 is LNHDA, CDR2 SQIVND, per germline (reference sequence). DNA of the CDR3: TGTGCCAGTAACCGGGACAATCGTAATGAAAAACTGTTTTTT. It codes for CASNRDNRNEKLFF.

The chain uses TRBV5-6 and TRBJ2-6; D unresolved. Germline lookup yields CDR1 SGHDT and CDR2 YYEEEE. This CDR3 region has 14 residues. V lost 6 bases, J lost 0 bases, and 7 bases lay in between. The CDR3 loop is CASTPLSGANVLTF. CDR3 coding DNA: TGTGCCAGCACCCCCCTCTCTGGGGCCAACGTCCTGACTTTC.

The table lists this clone with a few counts. The CDR3 DNA is TGTGCCAGCAGCTTGGTCGGGGGCAATCAGCCCCAGCATTTT. This gives the protein CASSLVGGNQPQHF. The chain combines TRBV7-6 with TRBJ1-5; unclear D gene. This CDR3 spans 14 amino acids. From germline, CDR1 is SGHVS and CDR2 FNYEAQ. Trimming took off 3 bases at V and 2 bases at J, with 8 bases between the two ends.

To note about this clone: This specimen includes other DNA sequences encoding the same CDR3. The chain recombines TRBV9 with TRBJ1-3; possibly TRBD1 for D (5 bases). V was shortened by 2 bases and J by 1 base, with 7 bases between the two germline ends. Germline V CDR1 and CDR2: SGDLS, YYNGEE. CDR3 length: 14 amino acids. The chain's CDR3 is CASSVTGSGNTIYF. DNA for the CDR3: TGTGCCAGCAGCGTCACAGGTTCTGGAAACACCATATATTTT.

This chain uses TRBV27 with TRBJ2-1; D uncertain. The CDR3 length is 14 residues. The germline CDR1 and CDR2 sequences are MNHEY and SMNVEV (reference sequence). V lost 5 bases, J lost 2 bases, and 10 bases lay in between. The CDR3 protein is CASSTRGTYNEQFF. CDR3 in DNA: TGTGCCAGCAGTACCCGCGGTACCTACAATGAGCAGTTCTTC.

This clone turned up a few times. J is TRBJ1-2 and V is TRBV7-9; 9 bases align to TRBD1. V was clipped by 0 bases and J by 7 bases; unmatched bases: 3. CDR1 and CDR2 from the germline V gene are SEHNR and FQNEAQ (reference sequence). The CDR3 is 14 residues long. Written as DNA, the CDR3 is TGTGCCAGCAGCTTAGCAACAGGGGGCCTTGGCTACACCTTC. It codes for CASSLATGGLGYTF.

CDR3 sequence (DNA): TGTGCTAGTGGTTTAATCAGGGACACCATATATTTT. This codes for CASGLIRDTIYF. The J gene is TRBJ1-3, the V gene TRBV12-5; D might be TRBD1 (5 bases). The germline V gene encodes CDR1 LGHNT and CDR2 FRNRAP. This CDR3 region has 12 residues. V was shortened by 3 bases and J by 8 bases, with 8 bases between the two germline ends.

The chain links TRBV7-9 to TRBJ2-5; 10 nucleotides line up with TRBD1. The CDR3 runs to 16 residues. J gave up 2 bases and V 4 bases, and 7 bases lay outside the gene matches. CDR1 SEHNR and CDR2 FQNEAQ come from the germline V gene (reference sequence). CDR3 coding DNA: TGTGCCAGCAGCTCCCCCCGGGACAGGGGTCAAGAGACCCAGTACTTC. Protein sequence: CASSSPRDRGQETQYF. Full variable domain (missing parts from reference TRBV7-9 and TRBJ2-5): DTGVSQNPRHKITKRGQNVTFRCDPISEHNRLYWYRQTLGQGPEFLTYFQNEAQLEKSRLLSDRFSAERPKGSFSTLEIQRTEQGDSAMYLCASSSPRDRGQETQYFGPGTRLLVL.

The CDR3 bases are TGTGCCAGCAGTGATAGGGGACAGGGAGGAGGTCAGCCCCAGCATTTT. Its translation: CASSDRGQGGGQPQHF. The chain combines TRBV6-1 with TRBJ1-5; 9 bases fit TRBD1. The CDR3 sequence is 16 residues long. Germline V gene sequence: CDR1 MNHNS, CDR2 SASEGT. With V trimmed by 3 bases and J by 6 bases, 9 bases remained unmatched.

The chain links TRBV5-1 to TRBJ2-5; tentative D call: TRBD1 (7 bases). In germline, CDR1 is SGHRS, CDR2 YFSETQ. Trimming pared 4 bases from V and 5 bases from J, leaving 15 bases between. This CDR3 is 14 amino acids long. CDR3 sequence: CASSSQTGRETQYF. In nucleotides, the CDR3 is TGCGCCAGCAGCAGCCAGACAGGGAGGGAGACCCAGTACTTC.

V usage is TRBV19 and J usage is TRBJ1-1; D is uncertain. CDR3 length: 14 residues. The V gene lost 6 bases and the J gene lost 1 base, with 12 bases spanning the gap. CDR1 and CDR2 from the germline V gene are LNHDA and SQIVND (reference sequence). The CDR3 DNA follows: TGTGCCAGTAGCAAACAAAAAGAGAACACTGAAGCTTTCTTT. Amino acid sequence: CASSKQKENTEAFF.

This clone showed up just once. Other DNA sequences in the same sample also yield this CDR3. The chain has TRBV3-1 (or the pseudogene TRBV3-2) and TRBJ2-7; D is possibly TRBD1 (6 bases). Germline V lookup: CDR1 LGHDT, CDR2 YNNKEL (reference sequence). The ends were cut back, 3 bases at V and 5 bases at J, with 14 bases in the middle. The CDR3 spans 14 residues. The CDR3 reads CASSQGGGVNEQYF. The CDR3 DNA reads TGTGCCAGCAGCCAGGGTGGGGGCGTCAACGAGCAGTACTTC.